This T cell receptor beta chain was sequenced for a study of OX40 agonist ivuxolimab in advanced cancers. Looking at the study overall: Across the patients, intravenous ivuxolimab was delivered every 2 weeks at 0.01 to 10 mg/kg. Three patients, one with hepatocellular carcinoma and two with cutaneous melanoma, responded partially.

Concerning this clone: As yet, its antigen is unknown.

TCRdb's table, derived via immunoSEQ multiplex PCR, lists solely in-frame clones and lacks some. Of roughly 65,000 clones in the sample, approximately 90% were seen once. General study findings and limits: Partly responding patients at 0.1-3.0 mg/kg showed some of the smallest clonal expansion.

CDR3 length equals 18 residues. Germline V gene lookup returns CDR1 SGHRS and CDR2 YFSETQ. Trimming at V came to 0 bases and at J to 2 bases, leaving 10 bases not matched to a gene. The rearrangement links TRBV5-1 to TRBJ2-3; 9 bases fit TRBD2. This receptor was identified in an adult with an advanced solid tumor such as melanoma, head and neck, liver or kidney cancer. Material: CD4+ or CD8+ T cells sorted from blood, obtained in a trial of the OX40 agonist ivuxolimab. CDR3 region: CASSLAGSSGMNTDTQYF. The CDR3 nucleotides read TGCGCCAGCAGCTTGGCCGGATCTAGCGGGATGAACACAGATACGCAGTATTTT.